Each of the 5 T cell receptor beta chains below was sequenced from the same sample in a study of OX40 agonist ivuxolimab in advanced cancers. The table came from immunoSEQ multiplex PCR; TCRdb's copy has only in-frame clones and leaves some out. The table includes around 72,000 clones, 80% to 90% detected once. Sequencing was performed on CD4+ or CD8+ T cells sorted from blood, taken in a trial of the OX40 agonist ivuxolimab. These receptors were obtained from an adult with an advanced solid tumor such as melanoma, head and neck, liver or kidney cancer.

The chain joins TRBV5-5 to TRBJ2-7; 9 bases are a match to TRBD1. Germline-derived CDR1 and CDR2 are SGHKS and YYEKEE (reference sequence). The CDR3 covers 17 residues. Trimming took 4 bases from V and 2 from J; bases not matched to a gene: 13. CDR3 bases: TGTGCCAGCAGCCGTCCCGGGACAGGGATCTCAACCTACGAGCAGTACTTC. Its protein product is CASSRPGTGISTYEQYF. The whole variable domain, filled in from reference TRBV5-5 and TRBJ2-7, reads DAGVTQSPTHLIKTRGQQVTLRCSPISGHKSVSWYQQVLGQGPQFIFQYYEKEERGRGNFPDRFSARQFPNYSSELNVNALLLGDSALYLCASSRPGTGISTYEQYFGPGTRLTVT.

In regard to this clone: The same CDR3 can be traced to other DNA sequences in this sample. J is TRBJ1-1 and V is TRBV7-3; 10 bases align to TRBD1. Trimming removed 4 bases from V and 5 bases from J; junction bases left unmatched: 1. The CDR3 contains 13 residues. CDR1 SGHTA and CDR2 FQGTGA come from the germline V gene. For the CDR3, the DNA is TGTGCCAGCAGCTGGACAGGGGGAACTGAAGCTTTCTTT. This encodes CASSWTGGTEAFF. The whole variable domain, filled in from reference TRBV7-3 and TRBJ1-1, reads GAGVSQTPSNKVTEKGKYVELRCDPISGHTALYWYRQSLGQGPEFLIYFQGTGAADDSGLPNDRFFAVRPEGSVSTLKIQRTERGDSAVYLCASSWTGGTEAFFGQGTRLTVV.

Written as DNA, the CDR3 is TGTGCCAGCAGCTCGCCCTTGAGGGGCGGGGGGCGATGGTACGAGCAGTACTTC. It encodes CASSSPLRGGGRWYEQYF. V usage is TRBV5-5 and J usage is TRBJ2-7; 8 nucleotides match TRBD2. Germline CDR1 reads SGHKS; CDR2 reads YYEKEE (reference sequence). The CDR3 runs 18 residues. V shed 3 bases and J 4 bases; nucleotides not matched to a gene: 18.

This clone appeared a few times. This chain joins TRBV28 and TRBJ1-2; D possibly corresponds to TRBD1 (6 bases). Trimming took off 10 bases at V and 5 bases at J, with 14 bases between the two ends. The CDR3 is 12 amino acids. The germline V gene encodes CDR1 MDHEN and CDR2 SYDVKM. The CDR3 DNA is TGTGCCACATCATACAGGGATTATGGCTACACCTTC. Encoded protein: CATSYRDYGYTF.

This clone was seen only a few times. The germline gene is not matched at one end of the junction; a read error may be the cause. This chain uses TRBV5-6 with TRBJ1-1; a possible D gene is TRBD1 (5 bases). Germline V CDR1 and CDR2: SGHDT, YYEEEE. CDR3 size: 12 residues. The CDR3, as DNA: TGTGCCAGCAGCTTGCCCGGGACTGGAGCTTTCTTT. This codes for CASSLPGTGAFF.